This is a list of T cell receptor beta chains from one sample in a study of blood T cell repertoires in COVID-19. Profiled with immunoSEQ multiplex PCR; TCRdb holds only in-frame clones, not every one. The sample has tens of thousands of clones, approximately 85% seen once. The specimen sequenced was peripheral blood. These receptors all come from a human donor in a cohort sampled during active COVID-19. Both conserved end residues are part of each CDR3. Each record gives: D gene, V gene, J gene, clone size, CDR3 DNA, CDR3 protein. D genes are given only for firm matches. Clone size appears in some rows only: once, few, many, or a class for an expanded clone.

d_call: TRBD1; v_call: TRBV7-2; j_call: TRBJ2-2; clone_size: once; cdr3_nt: TGTGCCAGTCTCCTAGCATGGGGGACAGGCACCGGGGAGCTGTTTTTT; cdr3_aa: CASLLAWGTGTGELFF
d_call: TRBD2; v_call: TRBV18; j_call: TRBJ2-7; clone_size: NA; cdr3_nt: TGTGCCAGCTCACCGGGGGGGGACTCGGTGAACGAGCAGTACTTC; cdr3_aa: CASSPGGDSVNEQYF
d_call: TRBD2; v_call: TRBV15; j_call: TRBJ2-1; clone_size: NA; cdr3_nt: TGTGCCACCAGCCAACTAGCGGGAGGCGCGACTAAATACAATGAGCAGTTCTTC; cdr3_aa: CATSQLAGGATKYNEQFF
d_call: TRBD1; v_call: TRBV5-1; j_call: TRBJ2-7; clone_size: NA; cdr3_nt: TGCGCCAGCAGCTTGTTTACAGGGGTCAGAACAGCCTACGAGCAGTACTTC; cdr3_aa: CASSLFTGVRTAYEQYF
d_call: NA; v_call: TRBV29-1; j_call: TRBJ1-5; clone_size: NA; cdr3_nt: TGCAGCGTTGGTGGGGGCGGGCAGCCCCAGCATTTT; cdr3_aa: CSVGGGGQPQHF
d_call: NA; v_call: TRBV30; j_call: TRBJ1-4; clone_size: NA; cdr3_nt: TGTGCCTGGAACGGGGGTTTAACTGAAAAACTGTTTTTT; cdr3_aa: CAWNGGLTEKLFF
d_call: TRBD1; v_call: TRBV4-2; j_call: TRBJ1-2; clone_size: NA; cdr3_nt: TGTGCCAGCAGCCAAGGGGACAGGGGAGGTGGCTACACCTTC; cdr3_aa: CASSQGDRGGGYTF
d_call: NA; v_call: TRBV4-1; j_call: TRBJ1-4; clone_size: NA; cdr3_nt: TGCGCCAGCAGCCAAGTAGGACTTTTTGGTGAAAAACTGTTTTTT; cdr3_aa: CASSQVGLFGEKLFF
d_call: TRBD2; v_call: TRBV27; j_call: TRBJ2-7; clone_size: NA; cdr3_nt: TGTGCCAGCAGAGGGACTAGTGCCTACGAGCAGTACTTC; cdr3_aa: CASRGTSAYEQYF
d_call: TRBD2; v_call: TRBV11-3; j_call: TRBJ2-1; clone_size: NA; cdr3_nt: TGTGCCAGCAGCCCCGGGCTAGCGGGAACCTACAATGAGCAGTTCTTC; cdr3_aa: CASSPGLAGTYNEQFF
d_call: TRBD1; v_call: TRBV24-1; j_call: TRBJ2-2; clone_size: many; cdr3_nt: TGTGCCACCAGTGATCCAGGGACAGGGTTCACCGGGGAGCTGTTTTTT; cdr3_aa: CATSDPGTGFTGELFF
d_call: NA; v_call: TRBV28; j_call: TRBJ1-2; clone_size: NA; cdr3_nt: TGTGCCAGCAGTTTATTGGGGGGTGGCTACACCTTC; cdr3_aa: CASSLLGGGYTF
d_call: NA; v_call: TRBV18; j_call: TRBJ2-7; clone_size: NA; cdr3_nt: TGTGCCAGCTCACCGGAGGCGCCCGGTCGATACGAGCAGTACTTC; cdr3_aa: CASSPEAPGRYEQYF
d_call: NA; v_call: TRBV5-4; j_call: TRBJ2-5; clone_size: NA; cdr3_nt: TGTGCCAGCAGCCCCCAGGGACTTGGGGTAGGGCAAGAGACCCAGTACTTC; cdr3_aa: CASSPQGLGVGQETQYF
d_call: TRBD2; v_call: TRBV27; j_call: TRBJ2-6; clone_size: NA; cdr3_nt: TGTGCCAGCAGTTCCCGGACTAGCGGGAGCGCGCGTTCTAGGGCCAACGTCCTGACTTTC; cdr3_aa: CASSSRTSGSARSRANVLTF
d_call: TRBD2; v_call: TRBV5-4; j_call: TRBJ2-7; clone_size: once; cdr3_nt: TGTGCCAGCAGCCCAGGGACTAGCGGGAGTGTAGGCGAGCAGTACTTC; cdr3_aa: CASSPGTSGSVGEQYF
d_call: NA; v_call: TRBV5-6; j_call: TRBJ2-7; clone_size: NA; cdr3_nt: TGTGCCAGCAGCACTGGGAGTTCCGGACTCTACGAGCAGTACTTC; cdr3_aa: CASSTGSSGLYEQYF